This is a list of T cell receptor beta chains from one sample in a study of PD-1 blockade in mismatch repair-deficient tumors. Here immunoSEQ multiplex PCR was the method, and the copy in TCRdb shows in-frame clones only, minus some. The sample consists of about 22,000 clones, approximately 84% of them appearing once. This material consisted of peripheral blood, taken 2 weeks after starting pembrolizumab. The receptors originated from an adult with mismatch repair-deficient cancer. Both conserved end residues are part of each CDR3. A D gene is named only where the DNA matches it firmly. Where a row states a size, it is once, few, many or the class of an expanded clone; other rows omit it.

clone_size j_call v_call cdr3_length d_call cdr3_aa cdr3_nt
NA TRBJ2-5 TRBV27 13 NA CASRTTGMETQYF TGTGCCAGCAGAACTACAGGGATGGAGACCCAGTACTTC
NA TRBJ2-1 TRBV7-9 15 NA CASSPGSVGYNEQFF TGTGCCAGCAGCCCCGGGAGCGTCGGCTACAATGAGCAGTTCTTC
NA TRBJ1-1 TRBV11-2 14 TRBD1 CASSFETGGTEAFF TGTGCCAGCAGCTTCGAAACAGGGGGCACTGAAGCTTTCTTT
NA TRBJ2-3 TRBV7-8 17 TRBD2 CASSLWASGRIGDTQYF TGTGCCAGCAGCTTGTGGGCTAGCGGGAGAATCGGAGATACGCAGTATTTT
NA TRBJ1-4 TRBV30 14 NA CAWSKGIGNEKLFF TGTGCCTGGAGTAAGGGGATTGGTAATGAAAAACTGTTTTTT
NA TRBJ2-7 TRBV5-5 14 TRBD1 CASSLLRDSNEQYF TGTGCCAGCAGCTTGCTTCGGGACAGTAACGAGCAGTACTTC
few TRBJ2-7 TRBV6-5 14 NA CASSYSRGAYEQYF TGTGCCAGCAGTTACTCTAGAGGGGCCTACGAGCAGTACTTC
NA TRBJ1-2 TRBV6-5 14 NA CASSPTDSSYGYTF TGTGCCAGCAGTCCGACAGACAGCAGCTATGGCTACACCTTC
NA TRBJ2-5 TRBV5-1 17 NA CASRSKGPAQGRETQYF TGCGCCAGCAGATCTAAGGGGCCGGCGCAGGGGAGAGAGACCCAGTACTTC
NA TRBJ1-1 TRBV19 14 TRBD1 CASSIATGGTEAFF TGTGCCAGTAGTATAGCCACAGGGGGCACTGAAGCTTTCTTT
once TRBJ2-1 TRBV27 14 NA CASSHRTTRREQFF TGTGCCAGCAGTCACAGGACTACCCGCAGGGAGCAGTTCTTC
NA TRBJ1-1 TRBV7-2 12 TRBD1 CASSLSGGVPFF TGTGCCAGCAGCTTATCAGGGGGCGTACCTTTCTTT
medium-sized TRBJ1-2 TRBV28 15 NA CASSQGGGLNYGYTF TGTGCCAGCAGCCAGGGAGGTGGCCTTAACTATGGCTACACCTTC
NA TRBJ2-1 TRBV2 15 NA CASSRRGTSYNEQFF TGTGCCAGCAGTCGGCGTGGGACCTCCTACAATGAGCAGTTCTTC
NA TRBJ2-5 TRBV28 13 TRBD2 CASRGAGEETQYF TGTGCCAGCAGGGGAGCGGGGGAGGAGACCCAGTACTTC
NA TRBJ2-5 TRBV15 14 NA CATSRDTVQETQYF TGTGCCACCAGCAGAGATACCGTCCAAGAGACCCAGTACTTC
NA TRBJ1-2 TRBV21-1 12 NA CASSLRGYGYTF TGTGCCAGCTCCTTGAGGGGATATGGCTACACCTTC
once TRBJ2-7 TRBV11-1 16 TRBD1 CASSLGAVTGFHEQYF TGTGCCAGCAGCTTAGGGGCCGTGACAGGGTTCCACGAGCAGTACTTC
NA TRBJ2-7 TRBV29-1 15 TRBD2 CSVLGASGSGREQYF TGCAGCGTCCTCGGGGCTAGCGGGAGCGGACGTGAGCAGTACTTC
NA TRBJ2-5 TRBV5-4 17 NA CASSPQTGTGPQETQYF TGTGCCAGCAGCCCACAGACCGGCACAGGGCCACAAGAGACCCAGTACTTC
NA TRBJ2-7 TRBV10-2 16 TRBD1 CASSEIPGGMGYEQYF TGCGCCAGCAGTGAGATACCAGGGGGCATGGGATACGAGCAGTACTTC
NA TRBJ2-1 TRBV30 19 NA CAWSVDSTVAQQKYNEQFF TGTGCCTGGAGTGTAGACAGCACAGTGGCACAACAAAAATACAATGAGCAGTTCTTC
few TRBJ1-1 TRBV10-3 16 NA CAIGRGGEARGTEAFF TGTGCCATCGGTCGTGGGGGAGAGGCGCGGGGCACTGAAGCTTTCTTT
NA TRBJ2-6 TRBV29-1 16 TRBD1 CSVEGQVGSGANVLTF TGCAGCGTGGAAGGACAGGTCGGGTCTGGGGCCAACGTCCTGACTTTC
NA TRBJ1-5 TRBV4-1 19 NA CASSQDISWGAYSNQPQHF TGCGCCAGCAGCCAAGATATAAGCTGGGGAGCTTATAGCAATCAGCCCCAGCATTTT
NA TRBJ2-3 TRBV11-3 14 NA CASSSAPSTDTQYF TGTGCCAGCAGCTCTGCCCCGAGCACAGATACGCAGTATTTT
NA TRBJ2-1 TRBV19 16 TRBD1 CASSNPGTGFYNEQFF TGTGCCAGTAGTAACCCCGGGACAGGGTTTTACAATGAGCAGTTCTTC
NA TRBJ1-2 TRBV6-4 13 NA CASRVTENYGYTF TGTGCCAGCAGGGTAACAGAGAACTATGGCTACACCTTC
medium-sized TRBJ2-7 TRBV6-7 16 TRBD2 CAITPRSERECDEQYF TGTGCCATCACTCCCCGGTCGGAGCGGGAGTGCGACGAGCAGTACTTC
NA TRBJ2-7 TRBV19 14 TRBD2 CASSAGTSVNEQYF TGTGCCAGTAGCGCCGGGACTAGCGTCAACGAGCAGTACTTC
NA TRBJ2-1 TRBV7-9 15 NA CASSLAFSASWEQFF TGTGCCAGCAGCTTAGCGTTTTCGGCGAGTTGGGAGCAGTTCTTC
NA TRBJ2-1 TRBV6-5 14 NA CASSYGQGGNEQFF TGTGCCAGCAGTTACGGGCAGGGAGGAAATGAGCAGTTCTTC
NA TRBJ2-1 TRBV29-1 13 TRBD2 CSTLTSPIYEQFF TGCAGCACCCTGACTAGCCCGATCTATGAGCAGTTCTTC
NA TRBJ2-2 TRBV19 18 TRBD1 CASIDRTGQWKDTGELFF TGTGCCAGTATAGATCGGACAGGGCAATGGAAGGACACCGGGGAGCTGTTTTTT
few TRBJ2-7 TRBV11-2 12 NA CASGLGSYEQYF TGTGCCAGCGGGCTGGGCAGCTACGAGCAGTACTTC
NA TRBJ2-7 TRBV5-1 17 TRBD2 CASSWGTSGSPSLEQYF TGCGCCAGCAGCTGGGGGACTAGCGGGAGTCCCTCCCTCGAGCAGTACTTC
NA TRBJ1-2 TRBV19 14 NA CASSTPTNYYGYTF TGTGCCAGTAGTACGCCCACCAACTACTATGGCTACACCTTC
few TRBJ2-7 TRBV27 13 NA CASSAYPEYEQYF TGTGCCAGCAGTGCCTACCCGGAGTACGAGCAGTACTTC